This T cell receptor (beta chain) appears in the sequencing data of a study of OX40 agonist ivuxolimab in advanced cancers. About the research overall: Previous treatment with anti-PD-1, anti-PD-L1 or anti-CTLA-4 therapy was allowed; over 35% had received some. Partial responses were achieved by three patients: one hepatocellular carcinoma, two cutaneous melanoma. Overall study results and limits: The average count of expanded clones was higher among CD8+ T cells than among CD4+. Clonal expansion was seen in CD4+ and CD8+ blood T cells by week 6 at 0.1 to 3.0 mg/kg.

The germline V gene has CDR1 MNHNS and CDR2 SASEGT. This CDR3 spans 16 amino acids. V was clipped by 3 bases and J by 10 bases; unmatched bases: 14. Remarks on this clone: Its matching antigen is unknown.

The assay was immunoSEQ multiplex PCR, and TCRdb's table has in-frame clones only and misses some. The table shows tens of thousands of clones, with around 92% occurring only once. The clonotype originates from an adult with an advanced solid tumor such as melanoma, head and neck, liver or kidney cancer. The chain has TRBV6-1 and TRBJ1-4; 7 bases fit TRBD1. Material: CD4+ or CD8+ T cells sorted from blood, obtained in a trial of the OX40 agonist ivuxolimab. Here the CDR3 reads CASSEGRQGGLGKLFF. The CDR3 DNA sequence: TGTGCCAGCAGTGAGGGACGACAGGGTGGGTTAGGAAAACTGTTTTTT.